The sequence of this T cell receptor beta chain was determined in a study of blood T cell repertoires in COVID-19. V lost 6 bases to trimming and J lost 11 bases, with 16 bases between them. The CDR3 extends over 12 amino acids. How the authors handled the data: Cell counts per sample came from amplifying reference gene primers. Method: immunoSEQ multiplex PCR; TCRdb's copy keeps in-frame clones and lacks some. V and J calls plus clone size are reproduced from that table; the DNA served to infer D and trimming. The sample lists approximately 200,000 clones, roughly 80% occurring once. The sample comprised peripheral blood. The chain uses TRBV12-3 or TRBV12-4 and TRBJ1-1, with D uncertain. The TCR comes from a woman under 40 with acute or convalescent COVID-19. CDR3 in amino acids: CASSPGGLEAFF. CDR3 nucleotides: TGTGCCAGCAGCCCCGGCGGCTTAGAGGCTTTCTTT.